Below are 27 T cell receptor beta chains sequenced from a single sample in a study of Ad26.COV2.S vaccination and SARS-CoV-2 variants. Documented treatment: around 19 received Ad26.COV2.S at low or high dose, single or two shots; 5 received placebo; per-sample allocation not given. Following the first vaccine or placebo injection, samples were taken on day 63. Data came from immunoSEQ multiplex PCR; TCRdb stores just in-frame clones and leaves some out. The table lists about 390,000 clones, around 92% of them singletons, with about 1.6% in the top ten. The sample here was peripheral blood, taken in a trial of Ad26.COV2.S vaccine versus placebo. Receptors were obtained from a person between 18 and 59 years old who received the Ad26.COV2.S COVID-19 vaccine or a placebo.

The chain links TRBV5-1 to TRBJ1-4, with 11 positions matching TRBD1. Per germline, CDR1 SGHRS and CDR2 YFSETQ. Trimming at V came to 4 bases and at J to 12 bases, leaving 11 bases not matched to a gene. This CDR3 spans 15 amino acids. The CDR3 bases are TGCGCCAGCAGCAGGACAGGGGGCGAGAACTCTGAACTGTTTTTT. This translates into CASSRTGGENSELFF.

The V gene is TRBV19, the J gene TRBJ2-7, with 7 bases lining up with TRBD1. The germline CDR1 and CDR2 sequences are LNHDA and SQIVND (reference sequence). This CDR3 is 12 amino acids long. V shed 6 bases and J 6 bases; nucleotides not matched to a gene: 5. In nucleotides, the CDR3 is TGTGCCAGTAGACAGGGGCCCTCCGAGCAGTACTTC. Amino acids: CASRQGPSEQYF.

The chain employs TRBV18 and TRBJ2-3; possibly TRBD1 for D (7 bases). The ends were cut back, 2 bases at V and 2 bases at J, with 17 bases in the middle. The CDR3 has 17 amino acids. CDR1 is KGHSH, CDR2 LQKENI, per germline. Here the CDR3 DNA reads TGTGCCAGCTCACCAGGGTTCCAGGGGGGTTCCACAGATACGCAGTATTTT. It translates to CASSPGFQGGSTDTQYF.

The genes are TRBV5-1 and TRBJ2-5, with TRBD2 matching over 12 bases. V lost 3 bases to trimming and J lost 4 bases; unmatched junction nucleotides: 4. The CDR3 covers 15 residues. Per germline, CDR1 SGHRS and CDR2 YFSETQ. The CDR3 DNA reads TGCGCCAGCAGCTCTAGCGGGGGGGCAGGAGAGACCCAGTACTTC. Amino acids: CASSSSGGAGETQYF.

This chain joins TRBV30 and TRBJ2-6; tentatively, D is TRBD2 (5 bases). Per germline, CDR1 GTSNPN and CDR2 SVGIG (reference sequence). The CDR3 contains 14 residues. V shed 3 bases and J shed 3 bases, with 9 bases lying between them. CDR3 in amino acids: CAWSPGYGANVLTF. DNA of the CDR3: TGTGCCTGGAGCCCGGGATATGGGGCCAACGTCCTGACTTTC.

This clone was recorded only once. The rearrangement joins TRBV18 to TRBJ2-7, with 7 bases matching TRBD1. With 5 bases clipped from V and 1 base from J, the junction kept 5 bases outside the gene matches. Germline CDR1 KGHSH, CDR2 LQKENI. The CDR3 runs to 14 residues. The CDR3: CASSETGSSYEQYF. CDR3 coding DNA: TGTGCCAGCTCAGAGACAGGGTCGTCCTACGAGCAGTACTTC.

The DNA of the CDR3 is TGCGCCAGCAGCCAAGATTGGGTTATTTACAATGAGCAGTTCTTC. The encoded protein is CASSQDWVIYNEQFF. This chain uses TRBV4-3 with TRBJ2-1; D not resolved. The germline V gene encodes CDR1 LGHNA and CDR2 YSLEER. The ends were cut back, 0 bases at V and 4 bases at J, with 10 bases in the middle. The CDR3 has 15 amino acids.

CDR3 in amino acids: CASSQVVAGAKYQETQYF. The CDR3 DNA sequence: TGCGCCAGCAGCCAAGTGGTAGCGGGGGCGAAGTACCAAGAGACCCAGTACTTC. The chain employs TRBV4-3 and TRBJ2-5; 9 bases map to TRBD2. Looked up from germline, CDR1 is LGHNA and CDR2 is YSLEER. J was trimmed by 0 bases and V by 1 base; bases with no gene match: 9. CDR3 length: 18 residues.

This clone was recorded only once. CDR3 protein: CASSLVLAGGGEQYF. The CDR3, as DNA: TGTGCCAGCAGCTTGGTATTAGCGGGGGGTGGTGAGCAGTACTTC. The rearrangement uses TRBV5-8 and TRBJ2-7, with TRBD2 identical over 10 bases. J was trimmed by 7 bases and V by 0 bases; bases with no gene match: 7. The CDR3 consists of 15 residues. Germline-derived CDR1 and CDR2 are SGHTS and YDEGEE.

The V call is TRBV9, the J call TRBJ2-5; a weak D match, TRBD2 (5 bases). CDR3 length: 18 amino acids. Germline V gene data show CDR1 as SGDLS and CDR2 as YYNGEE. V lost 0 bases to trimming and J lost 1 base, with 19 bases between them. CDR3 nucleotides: TGTGCCAGCAGCGTAGAGAGCCCGGGGAGCACCGCCCAAGAGACCCAGTACTTC. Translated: CASSVESPGSTAQETQYF.

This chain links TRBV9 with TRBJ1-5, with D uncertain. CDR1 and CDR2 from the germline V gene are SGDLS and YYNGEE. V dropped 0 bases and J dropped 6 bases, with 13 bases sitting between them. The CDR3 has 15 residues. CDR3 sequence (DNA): TGTGCCAGCAGCGTAGAAGGGAGAGAGGGTCAGCCCCAGCATTTT. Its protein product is CASSVEGREGQPQHF.

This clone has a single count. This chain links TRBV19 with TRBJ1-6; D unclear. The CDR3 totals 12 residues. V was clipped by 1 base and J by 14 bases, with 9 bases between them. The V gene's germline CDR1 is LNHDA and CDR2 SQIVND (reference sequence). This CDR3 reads CASSIGQLALHF. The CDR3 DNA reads TGTGCCAGTAGTATAGGGCAGTTGGCCCTCCACTTT.

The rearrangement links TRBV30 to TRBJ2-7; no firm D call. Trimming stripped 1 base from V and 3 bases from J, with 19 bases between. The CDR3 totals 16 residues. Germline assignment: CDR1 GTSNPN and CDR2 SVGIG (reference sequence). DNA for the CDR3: TGTGCCTGGAGTGCACTTGGGCAGAGTACGCTCTACGAGCAGTACTTC. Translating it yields CAWSALGQSTLYEQYF.

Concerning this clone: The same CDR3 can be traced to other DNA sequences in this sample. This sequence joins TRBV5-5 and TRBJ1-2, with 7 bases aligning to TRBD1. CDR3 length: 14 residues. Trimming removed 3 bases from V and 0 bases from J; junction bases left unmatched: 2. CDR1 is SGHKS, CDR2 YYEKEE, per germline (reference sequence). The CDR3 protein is CASSSGTANYGYTF. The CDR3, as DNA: TGTGCCAGCAGCTCCGGGACAGCTAACTATGGCTACACCTTC.

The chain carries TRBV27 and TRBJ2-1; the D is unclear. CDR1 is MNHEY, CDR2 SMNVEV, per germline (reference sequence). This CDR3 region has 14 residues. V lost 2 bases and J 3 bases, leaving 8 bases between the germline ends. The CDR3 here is CASSLALGYNEQFF. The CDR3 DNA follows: TGTGCCAGCAGTTTAGCTCTTGGCTACAATGAGCAGTTCTTC.

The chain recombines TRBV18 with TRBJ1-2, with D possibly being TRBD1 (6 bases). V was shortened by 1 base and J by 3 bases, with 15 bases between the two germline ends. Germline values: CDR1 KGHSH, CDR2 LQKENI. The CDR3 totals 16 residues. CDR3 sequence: CASSPRGAGFDYGYTF. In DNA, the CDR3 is TGTGCCAGCTCACCACGGGGGGCCGGGTTTGACTATGGCTACACCTTC.

This CDR3 reads CASSIGGFYGYTF. As DNA, the CDR3 is TGTGCCAGTAGTATTGGGGGGTTCTATGGCTACACCTTC. V is TRBV19 and J is TRBJ1-2; D is possibly TRBD1 (5 bases). The germline gives CDR1 LNHDA, CDR2 SQIVND (reference sequence). The CDR3 covers 13 residues. The ends were cut back, 3 bases at V and 4 bases at J, with 9 bases in the middle.

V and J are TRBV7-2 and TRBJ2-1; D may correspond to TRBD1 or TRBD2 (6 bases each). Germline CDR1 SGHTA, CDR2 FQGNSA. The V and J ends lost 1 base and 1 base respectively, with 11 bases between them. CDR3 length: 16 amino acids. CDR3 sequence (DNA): TGTGCCAGCAGCTTAGGGGGGGCGAGGTCCTACAATGAGCAGTTCTTC. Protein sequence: CASSLGGARSYNEQFF.

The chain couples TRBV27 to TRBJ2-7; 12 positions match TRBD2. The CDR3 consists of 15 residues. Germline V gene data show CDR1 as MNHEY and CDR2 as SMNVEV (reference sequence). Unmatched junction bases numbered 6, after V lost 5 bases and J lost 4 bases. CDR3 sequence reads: CASSPLAGGIYEQYF. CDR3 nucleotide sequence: TGTGCCAGCAGTCCCCTAGCGGGGGGGATATACGAGCAGTACTTC.

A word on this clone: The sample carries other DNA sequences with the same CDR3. The CDR3 sequence is CASSLGLSTDTQYF. CDR3 nucleotides: TGCGCCAGCAGCTTGGGCCTTAGCACAGATACGCAGTATTTT. The chain combines TRBV5-1 with TRBJ2-3; D uncertain. The CDR3 consists of 14 residues. Germline CDR1 SGHRS, CDR2 YFSETQ. The V gene lost 0 bases and the J gene lost 0 bases, with 5 bases spanning the gap.

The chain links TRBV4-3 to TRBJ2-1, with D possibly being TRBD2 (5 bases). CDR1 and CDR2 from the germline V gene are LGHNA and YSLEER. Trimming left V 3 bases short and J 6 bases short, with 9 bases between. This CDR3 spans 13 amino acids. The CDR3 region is CASSHRGSNEQFF. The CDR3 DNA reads TGCGCCAGCAGCCACCGGGGTTCCAATGAGCAGTTCTTC.

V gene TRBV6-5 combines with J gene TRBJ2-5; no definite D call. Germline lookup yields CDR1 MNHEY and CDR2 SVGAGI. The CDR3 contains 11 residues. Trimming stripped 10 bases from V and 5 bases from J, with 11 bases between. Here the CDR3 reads CATGGQETQYF. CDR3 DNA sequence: TGTGCCACCGGCGGCCAGGAGACCCAGTACTTC.

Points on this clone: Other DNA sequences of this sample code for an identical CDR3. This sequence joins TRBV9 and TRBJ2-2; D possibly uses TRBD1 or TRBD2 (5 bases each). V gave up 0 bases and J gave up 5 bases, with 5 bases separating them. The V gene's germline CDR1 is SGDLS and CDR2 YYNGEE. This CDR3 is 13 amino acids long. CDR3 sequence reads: CASSVGGTGELFF. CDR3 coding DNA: TGTGCCAGCAGCGTAGGGGGGACCGGGGAGCTGTTTTTT.

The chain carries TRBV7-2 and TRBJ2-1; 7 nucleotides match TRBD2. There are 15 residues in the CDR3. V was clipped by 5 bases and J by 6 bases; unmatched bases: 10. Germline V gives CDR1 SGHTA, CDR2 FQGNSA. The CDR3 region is CASSPRGDPFNEQFF. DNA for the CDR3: TGTGCCAGCAGCCCCCGGGGGGACCCATTCAATGAGCAGTTCTTC. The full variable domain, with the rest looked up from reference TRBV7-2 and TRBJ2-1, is GAGVSQSPSNKVTEKGKDVELRCDPISGHTALYWYRQSLGQGLEFLIYFQGNSAPDKSGLPSDRFSAERTGGSVSTLTIQRTQQEDSAVYLCASSPRGDPFNEQFFGPGTRLTVL.

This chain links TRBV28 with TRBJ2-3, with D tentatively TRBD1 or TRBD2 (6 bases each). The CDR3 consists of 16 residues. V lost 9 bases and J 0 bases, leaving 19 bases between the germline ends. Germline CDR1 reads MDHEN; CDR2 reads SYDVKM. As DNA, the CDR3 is TGTGCCAGTCAAACCCCTAGGGGGGATAGCACAGATACGCAGTATTTT. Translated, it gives CASQTPRGDSTDTQYF.

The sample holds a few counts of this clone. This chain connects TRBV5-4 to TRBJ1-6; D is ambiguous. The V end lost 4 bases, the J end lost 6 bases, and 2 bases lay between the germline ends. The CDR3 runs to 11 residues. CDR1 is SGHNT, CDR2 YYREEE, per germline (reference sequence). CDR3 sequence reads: CASSLNSPLHF. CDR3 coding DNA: TGTGCCAGCAGCCTTAATTCACCCCTCCACTTT.

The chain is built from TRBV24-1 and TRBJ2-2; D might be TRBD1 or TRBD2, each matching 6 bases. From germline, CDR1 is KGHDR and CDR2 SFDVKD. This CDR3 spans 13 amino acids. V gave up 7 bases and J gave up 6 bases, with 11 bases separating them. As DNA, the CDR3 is TGTGCCACCAGCGGGGGCCCCGCCGGGGAGCTGTTTTTT. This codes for CATSGGPAGELFF.